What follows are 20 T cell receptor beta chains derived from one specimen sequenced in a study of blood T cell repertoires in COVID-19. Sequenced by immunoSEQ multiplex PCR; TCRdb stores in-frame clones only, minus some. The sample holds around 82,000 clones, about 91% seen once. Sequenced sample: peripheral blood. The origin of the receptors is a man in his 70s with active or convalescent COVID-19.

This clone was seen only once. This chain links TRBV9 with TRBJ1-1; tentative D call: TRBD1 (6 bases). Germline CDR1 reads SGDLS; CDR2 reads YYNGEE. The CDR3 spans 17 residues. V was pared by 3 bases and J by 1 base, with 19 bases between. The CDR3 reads CASSGRDTSPSNTEAFF. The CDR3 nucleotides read TGTGCCAGCAGCGGCCGGGACACAAGTCCCTCGAACACTGAAGCTTTCTTT.

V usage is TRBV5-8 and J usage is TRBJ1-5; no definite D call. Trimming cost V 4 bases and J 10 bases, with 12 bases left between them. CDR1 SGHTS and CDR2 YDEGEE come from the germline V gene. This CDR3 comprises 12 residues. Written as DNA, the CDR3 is TGTGCCAGCAGCCCCCATCAGATACCCCAGCATTTT. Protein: CASSPHQIPQHF.

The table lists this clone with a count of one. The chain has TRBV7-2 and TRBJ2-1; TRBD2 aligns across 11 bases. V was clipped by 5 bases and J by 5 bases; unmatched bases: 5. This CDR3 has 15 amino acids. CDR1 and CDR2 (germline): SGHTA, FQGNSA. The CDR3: CASSALTSGDNEQFF. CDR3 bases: TGTGCCAGCAGCGCCCTGACTAGCGGGGACAATGAGCAGTTCTTC.

CDR3 DNA sequence: TGTGCCAGCAGCCGCATTGCCTCCGACAGGAGCCAAGAGACCCAGTACTTC. It translates to CASSRIASDRSQETQYF. The chain combines TRBV14 with TRBJ2-5; perhaps TRBD1 as D (6 bases). CDR1 is SGHDN and CDR2 is FVKESK in the germline V gene. The V gene lost 4 bases and the J gene lost 1 base, with 19 bases spanning the gap. This CDR3 region has 17 residues.

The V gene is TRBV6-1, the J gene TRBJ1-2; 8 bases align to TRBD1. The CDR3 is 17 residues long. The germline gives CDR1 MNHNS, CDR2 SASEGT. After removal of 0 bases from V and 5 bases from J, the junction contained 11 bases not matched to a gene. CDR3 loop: CASSEALPGTGKYGYTF. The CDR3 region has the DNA TGTGCCAGCAGTGAAGCGCTTCCGGGGACAGGCAAATATGGCTACACCTTC.

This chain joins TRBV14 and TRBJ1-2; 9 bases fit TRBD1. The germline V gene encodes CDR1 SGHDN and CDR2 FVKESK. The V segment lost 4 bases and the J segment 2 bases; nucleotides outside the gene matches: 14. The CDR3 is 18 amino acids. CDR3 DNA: TGTGCCAGCAGCCCGCACCGGGACAGGGTACCGAAAAACTATGGCTACACCTTC. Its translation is CASSPHRDRVPKNYGYTF.

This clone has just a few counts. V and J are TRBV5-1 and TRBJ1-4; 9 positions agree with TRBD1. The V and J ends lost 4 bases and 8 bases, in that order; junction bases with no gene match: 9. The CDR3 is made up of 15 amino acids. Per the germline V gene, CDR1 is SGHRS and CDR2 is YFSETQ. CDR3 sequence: CASSPAQGASEKLFF. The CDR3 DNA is TGCGCCAGCAGCCCGGCACAGGGGGCTAGCGAAAAACTGTTTTTT.

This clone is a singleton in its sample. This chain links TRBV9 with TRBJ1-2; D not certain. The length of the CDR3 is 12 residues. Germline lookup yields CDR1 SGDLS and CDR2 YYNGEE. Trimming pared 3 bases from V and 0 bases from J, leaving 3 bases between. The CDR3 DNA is TGTGCCAGCAGCGGAGCTAACTATGGCTACACCTTC. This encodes CASSGANYGYTF.

CDR3 sequence: CSVGTEYYGYTF. DNA for the CDR3: TGCAGCGTCGGGACAGAATACTATGGCTACACCTTC. The chain couples TRBV29-1 to TRBJ1-2; 7 nucleotides agree with TRBD1. J gave up 3 bases and V 6 bases, and 4 bases lay outside the gene matches. CDR3 length: 12 amino acids. In germline, CDR1 is SQVTM, CDR2 ANQGSEA.

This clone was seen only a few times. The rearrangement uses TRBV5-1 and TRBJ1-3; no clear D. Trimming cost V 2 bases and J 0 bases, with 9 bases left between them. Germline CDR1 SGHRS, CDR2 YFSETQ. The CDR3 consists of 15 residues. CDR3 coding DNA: TGCGCCAGCAGCTTAAACAGCAACTCTGGAAACACCATATATTTT. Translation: CASSLNSNSGNTIYF.

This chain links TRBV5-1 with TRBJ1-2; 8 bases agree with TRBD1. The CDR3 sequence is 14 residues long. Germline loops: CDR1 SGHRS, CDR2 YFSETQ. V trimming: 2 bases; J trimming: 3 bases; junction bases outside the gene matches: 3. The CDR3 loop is CASSFTGGDYGYTF. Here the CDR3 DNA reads TGCGCCAGCAGCTTTACAGGGGGGGACTATGGCTACACCTTC.

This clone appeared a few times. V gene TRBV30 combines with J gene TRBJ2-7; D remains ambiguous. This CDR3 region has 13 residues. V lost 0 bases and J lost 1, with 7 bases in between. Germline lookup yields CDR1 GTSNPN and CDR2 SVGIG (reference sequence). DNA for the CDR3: TGTGCCTGGAGTGTAGGCGGATCCTACGAGCAGTACTTC. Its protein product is CAWSVGGSYEQYF.

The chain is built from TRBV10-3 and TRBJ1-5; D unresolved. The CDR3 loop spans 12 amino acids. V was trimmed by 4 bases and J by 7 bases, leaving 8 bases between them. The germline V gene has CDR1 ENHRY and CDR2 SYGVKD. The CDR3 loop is CAISGGQQPQHF. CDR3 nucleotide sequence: TGTGCCATCAGTGGCGGTCAACAGCCCCAGCATTTT.

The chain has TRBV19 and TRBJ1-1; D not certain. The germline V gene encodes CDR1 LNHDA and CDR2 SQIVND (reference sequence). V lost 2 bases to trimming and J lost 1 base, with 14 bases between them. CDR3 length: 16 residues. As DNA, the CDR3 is TGTGCCAGTAGTATAAGAGCGACGACGACGAACACTGAAGCTTTCTTT. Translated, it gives CASSIRATTTNTEAFF.

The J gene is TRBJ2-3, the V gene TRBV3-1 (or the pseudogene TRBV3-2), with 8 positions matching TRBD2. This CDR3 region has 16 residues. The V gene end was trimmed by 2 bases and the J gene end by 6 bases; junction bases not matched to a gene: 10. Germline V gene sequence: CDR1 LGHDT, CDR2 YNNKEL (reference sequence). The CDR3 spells CASSQTRGGYRDTQYF. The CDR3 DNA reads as TGTGCCAGCAGCCAAACCCGGGGGGGCTATCGGGATACGCAGTATTTT.

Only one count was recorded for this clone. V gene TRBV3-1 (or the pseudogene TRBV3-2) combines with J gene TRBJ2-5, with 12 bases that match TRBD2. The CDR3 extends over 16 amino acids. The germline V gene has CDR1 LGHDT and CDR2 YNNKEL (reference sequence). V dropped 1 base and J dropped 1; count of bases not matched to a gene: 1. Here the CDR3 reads CASSQGLAGVQETQYF. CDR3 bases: TGTGCCAGCAGCCAAGGACTAGCGGGGGTCCAAGAGACCCAGTACTTC.

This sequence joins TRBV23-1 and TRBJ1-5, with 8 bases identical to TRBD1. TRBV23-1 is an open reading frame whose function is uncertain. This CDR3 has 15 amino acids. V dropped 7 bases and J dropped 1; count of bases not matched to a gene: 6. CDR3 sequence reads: CASTHRTGSNQPQHF. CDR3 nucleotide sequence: TGCGCCAGCACCCATCGGACAGGGAGCAATCAGCCCCAGCATTTT.

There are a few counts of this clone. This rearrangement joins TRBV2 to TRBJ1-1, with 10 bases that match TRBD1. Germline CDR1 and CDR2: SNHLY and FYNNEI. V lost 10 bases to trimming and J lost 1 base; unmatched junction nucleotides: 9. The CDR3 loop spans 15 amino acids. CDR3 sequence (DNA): TGTGCCACGCTAGGGGACAGGGGAAAGAACACTGAAGCTTTCTTT. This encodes CATLGDRGKNTEAFF.

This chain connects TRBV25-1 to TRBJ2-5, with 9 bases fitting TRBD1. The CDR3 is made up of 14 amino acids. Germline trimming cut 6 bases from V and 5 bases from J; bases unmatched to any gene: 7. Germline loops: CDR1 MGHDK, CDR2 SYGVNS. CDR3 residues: CASRPQGAGETQYF. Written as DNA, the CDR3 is TGTGCCAGCAGACCACAGGGGGCTGGGGAGACCCAGTACTTC.

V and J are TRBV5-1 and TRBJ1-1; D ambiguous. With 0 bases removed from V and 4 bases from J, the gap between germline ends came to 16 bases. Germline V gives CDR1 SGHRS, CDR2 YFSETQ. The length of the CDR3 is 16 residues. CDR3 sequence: CASSLGTTGILTEAFF. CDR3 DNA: TGCGCCAGCAGCTTGGGTACAACGGGGATACTCACTGAAGCTTTCTTT.